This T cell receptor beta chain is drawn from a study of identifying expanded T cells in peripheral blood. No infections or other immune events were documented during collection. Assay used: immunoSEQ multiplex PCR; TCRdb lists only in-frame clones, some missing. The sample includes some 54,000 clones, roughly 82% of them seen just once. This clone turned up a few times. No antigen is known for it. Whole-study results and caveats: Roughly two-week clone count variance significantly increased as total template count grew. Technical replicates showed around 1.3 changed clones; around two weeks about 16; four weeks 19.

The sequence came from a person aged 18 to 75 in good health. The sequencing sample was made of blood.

Here the CDR3 reads CASSPPGQGAGYTF. The CDR3 DNA sequence: TGTGCCAGCAGCCCTCCGGGACAGGGCGCCGGCTACACCTTC. The V gene is TRBV7-2, the J gene TRBJ1-2, with 9 nucleotides matching TRBD1. The CDR3 is made up of 14 amino acids. J lost 8 bases, V lost 5 bases, and 9 bases had no gene match. Germline V gives CDR1 SGHTA, CDR2 FQGNSA.